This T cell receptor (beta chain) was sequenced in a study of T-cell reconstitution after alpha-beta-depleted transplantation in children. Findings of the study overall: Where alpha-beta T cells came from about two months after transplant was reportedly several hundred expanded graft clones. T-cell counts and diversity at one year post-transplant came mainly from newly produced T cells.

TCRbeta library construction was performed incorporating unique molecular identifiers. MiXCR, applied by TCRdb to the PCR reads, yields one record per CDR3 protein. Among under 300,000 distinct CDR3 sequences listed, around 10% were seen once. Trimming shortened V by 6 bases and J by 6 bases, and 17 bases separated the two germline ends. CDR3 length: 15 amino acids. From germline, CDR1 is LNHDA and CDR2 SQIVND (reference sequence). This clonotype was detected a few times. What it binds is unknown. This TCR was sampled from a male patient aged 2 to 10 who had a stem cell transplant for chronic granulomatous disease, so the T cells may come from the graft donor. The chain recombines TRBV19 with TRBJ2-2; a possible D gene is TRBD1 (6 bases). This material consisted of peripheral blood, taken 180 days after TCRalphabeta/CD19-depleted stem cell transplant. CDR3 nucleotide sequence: TGTGCCAGTAGCGGGATACAGGGCTTCTCCGGGGAGCTGTTTTTT. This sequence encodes CASSGIQGFSGELFF.